The source of this TCR beta chain is a study of cytomegalovirus exposure and HLA in healthy donors. Points from the study as a whole: In vitro testing confirmed a few CMV-associated chains as specific for CMV antigens. In a later analysis, donors in an Asian-associated ancestry cluster reportedly had fewer N-insertions in productive TCRs than the cohort mean. Across donors, most TCRs were seen rarely, yet some public ones were widespread. Reports described diagnosis of cytomegalovirus status by the classifier as highly specific and sensitive.

The CDR3 covers 17 residues. Germline CDR1 and CDR2: SGDLS and YYNGEE. This clone was seen only once. No antigen is known for it. The junction does not match germline at one end; this may be a read error. This PCR relied on a set of 60 Vbeta primers and 13 Jbeta primers. Data came from immunoSEQ multiplex PCR; TCRdb stores just in-frame clones and leaves some out. The sample consists of around 150,000 clones, 75% to 80% of them appearing once. This chain uses TRBV9 with TRBJ1-3, with 7 bases that match TRBD1. The receptor comes from a woman between 25 and 40 years old in good health and CMV-seronegative. The source material was PBMCs. This chain's CDR3 is CAGSVGGGQASGNTIYF. DNA of the CDR3: TGTGCCGGCAGCGTAGGGGGAGGACAGGCTAGTGGAAACACCATATATTTT. Filled out from reference TRBV9 and TRBJ1-3, the complete variable domain reads DSGVTQTPKHLITATGQRVTLRCSPRSGDLSVYWYQQSLDQGLQFLIQYYNGEERAKGNILERFSAQQFPDLHSELNLSSLELGDSALYFCAGSVGGGQASGNTIYFGEGSWLTVV.